This T cell receptor (beta chain) was captured by sequencing in a study of T cells after yellow fever vaccination. Study background: Any fraction with a low cell number was prepared using SMART-Seq v4 Ultra Low Input.

TCRdb re-called the 5' RACE reads through MiXCR, storing one row per CDR3 protein. The sample includes 340,000 or so distinct CDR3 sequences, around an eighth of them seen just once. V lost 3 bases to trimming and J lost 1 base, with 12 bases between them. Germline V gene sequence: CDR1 SGHTA, CDR2 FQGNSA. The CDR3 contains 15 residues. The study's findings and limits: Contaminating bulk clonotypes could be abundant in FACS-sorted repertoires. A large majority of primary-vaccination clones showed up again after the booster (roughly 95% CD4, approximately 90% CD8). Researchers noted that a small share of clonotypes showed up in both CD4 and CD8 compartments.

To note about this clonotype: What it binds is unknown.

The chain is built from TRBV7-2 and TRBJ1-1, with D possibly TRBD1 on 6 matching bases. The sequences come from CD4+ T cells sorted from PBMCs, collected 15 days after the yellow fever booster vaccination. The receptor comes from a man younger than 30 who received the YFV17D yellow fever vaccine. This CDR3 reads CASSFQGRRNTEAFF. The CDR3, as DNA: TGTGCCAGCAGCTTTCAGGGGCGCAGGAACACTGAAGCTTTCTTT.